This is a list of T cell receptor beta chains from one sample in a study of blood T cells in healthy people across ages. Each CDR3 protein is one row after TCRdb ran MiXCR on the 5' RACE reads. The profile covers approximately 810,000 distinct CDR3 sequences, with 30% to 45% appearing a single time and approximately 12% taken by the ten largest. The sequenced material came from blood. Source of these receptors: a man between 18 and 29 years old in good health. The CDR3 runs from the conserved cysteine through the conserved F or W. D genes are given only for firm matches.

d_gene	v_gene	CDR3aa
NA	TRBV4-3	CASSQALTGSSSSYNEQFF
TRBD1	TRBV12-3/TRBV12-4	CASRSPGTGQYF
TRBD1	TRBV7-2	CASSQGDRDTGELFF
TRBD1	TRBV7-7	CASSPSTGDETVNEQYF
TRBD1	TRBV5-1	CASSSTPDRATEAFF
NA	TRBV20-1	CSARDVGGRNTQYF
NA	TRBV10-3	CAIFRQGDTEAFF
NA	TRBV6-2/TRBV6-3	CASSYSIRTDSYNEQYF
NA	TRBV6-5	CASTQDNVAGEQFF
NA	TRBV28	CASSTLNRVNQPRHF
NA	TRBV4-2	CASSQEGGSNQPQHF
TRBD2	TRBV20-1	CSASGGGGAGNIQYF
NA	TRBV29-1	CSVESRVSYNEQFF
TRBD1	TRBV5-1	CAERTGGRDTQYF
NA	TRBV27	CASRRTADTEAFF
NA	TRBV7-6	CASSLEVLPDEQYF
NA	TRBV5-1	CASGATGNTEAFF
NA	TRBV6-1	CASSDPVIYEQYF
NA	TRBV4-3	CASSQRQRDYNEQFF
NA	TRBV5-1	CAGSPGHSKETQYF
NA	TRBV7-6	CASSLSILGGTDGNSPLHF
NA	TRBV6-5	CASSSVFRGYYGYTF
NA	TRBV6-6	CASRAGQFNYGYTF
TRBD1	TRBV3-1	CASSHPSMGTGGLNEQFF
TRBD2	TRBV6-2/TRBV6-3	CASSSPLAGGPDTQYF
NA	TRBV27	CASSLLGQEGADTQYF
NA	TRBV27	CASSKTGNQPQHF
NA	TRBV27	CASHNRGGTDTEAFF
NA	TRBV20-1	CSVGSRESFTGELFF
TRBD2	TRBV4-3	CASSQLGGTRADTQYF
NA	TRBV15	CATRYSRTERETQFF
NA	TRBV5-1	CASSERVTDTQYF
TRBD1	TRBV6-5	CASSYASRDRIADEQFF
TRBD1	TRBV7-9	CASSCEQGAGYEQYF
NA	TRBV6-5	CASSYSREVEKLFF
NA	TRBV12-3/TRBV12-4	CASSLAPGTEAFF
TRBD2	TRBV2	CATAAGGGGYNEQFF
NA	TRBV5-1	CASSLVGGEGTEAFF
NA	TRBV5-1	CASSSQGTPLGDTQYF
NA	TRBV7-9	CASSLGTVGEQFF
NA	TRBV18	CASSPDRGNGKLFF
NA	TRBV10-3	CAISESTYRAEPTEAFF
NA	TRBV7-8	CASSRKPTATNEKLFF
TRBD2	TRBV2	CASRHTSGGTYEQYF
NA	TRBV28	CASSPSLGVASAKNIQYF
TRBD1	TRBV5-1	CASSLWGQGSQETQYF
TRBD2	TRBV14	CASSRGGFGTRTNEQFF
TRBD1	TRBV7-3	CASSLTVGQGYNEQYF
TRBD1	TRBV5-1	CASSVQGAGDTQYF
TRBD1	TRBV14	CAGGQSERSGANVLTF
NA	TRBV29-1	CSAVWVETQYF
NA	TRBV18	CASSPPGPLGAGELFF
NA	TRBV4-3	CASSQDSGETYNSPLHF